This is a list of T cell receptor beta chains from one sample in a study of molecular identifiers for immune sequencing clone quantification. TCRdb re-derived calls from the PCR reads in MiXCR, one entry per CDR3 protein. The sample has 460,000 or so distinct CDR3 sequences; 20% to 25% are singletons. Sequencing used naive CD8+ T cells from blood, with Jurkat cell RNA spiked in. The receptors come from a human donor in good health. Some libraries in this study had Jurkat cell RNA spiked in. Each CDR3 is given with its conserved first and last residue. A D gene is named only where the DNA matches it firmly. A row's size may be missing; if present it is once, few, many or a size class.

many	TRBV7-9	.	TRBJ2-3	TGTGCCGTCCCGGCGCGGCCTAGCACAGATACGCAGTATTTT	CAVPARPSTDTQYF
.	TRBV13	.	TRBJ2-2	TGTGCCAGCTGTGTAGCGTCTACAGGGAACTCCGCGAACACCGGGGAGCCGTTTTTT	CASCVASTGNSANTGEPFF
few	TRBV7-9	.	TRBJ2-7	TGTGCCAGCAGCTCCTATCATTACGAGCAGTACTTC	CASSSYHYEQYF
.	TRBV5-3	.	TRBJ2-7	TGTGCCAGAAGCCCGAGACAGGCCTACTTCTACGAGCAGTACTTC	CARSPRQAYFYEQYF
.	TRBV28	.	TRBJ2-1	TGTGCCAGCAGTTTTGAAGGGCAAGGACTATACAATGAGCAGTTCTTC	CASSFEGQGLYNEQFF
.	TRBV5-5	.	TRBJ2-3	TGTGCCAGCGGCAGCCGACAGTCTACCGTTGATACGCAGTATTTT	CASGSRQSTVDTQYF
many	TRBV29-1	.	TRBJ1-1	TGCAGCGTTGTCAGAATGAACACTGAAGCTTTCTTT	CSVVRMNTEAFF
.	TRBV19	TRBD1	TRBJ1-1	TGTGCCAGTATCCTCAGACAGGGGGACAACACTGAAGCTTTCTTT	CASILRQGDNTEAFF
many	TRBV27	.	TRBJ1-3	TGTGCCAGCAGTATGGACGGGAACTCTGGAAACACCATATATTTT	CASSMDGNSGNTIYF
.	TRBV19	.	TRBJ2-3	TGTGCCAGTAGTCCTGCGTTGGGCACAGATACGCAGTATTTT	CASSPALGTDTQYF
many	TRBV11-3	.	TRBJ2-3	TGTGCCAGCAGCTTAGGTTCTAGCGCAGATACGCAGTATTTT	CASSLGSSADTQYF